Sequencing of this T cell receptor beta chain was carried out in a study of cytomegalovirus exposure and HLA in healthy donors. The study, taken as a whole, reports: In vitro checks showed that a few CMV-associated chains really do target CMV antigens. Reports indicate that TCR beta sequences accurately predicted the HLA-A and HLA-B alleles of most subjects.

Turning to this clone: Its antigen remains unidentified.

PCR involved 60 Vbeta and 13 Jbeta primers. Profiling relied on immunoSEQ multiplex PCR, and the TCRdb table lists in-frame clones only, not all of them. The data show around 300,000 clones, with roughly 81% seen just once and approximately 2% held by the top ten. This receptor was identified in a woman aged 40 to 50 in good health and CMV-seropositive. Sequenced sample: PBMCs.

In DNA, the CDR3 is TGTGCCAGCAGTTTAGGGGGGACAGGCCCCCACGAGCAGTACTTC. This codes for CASSLGGTGPHEQYF. The rearrangement uses TRBV27 and TRBJ2-7; TRBD1 aligns across 8 bases. Trimming took 2 bases from V and 5 from J; bases not matched to a gene: 8. Germline V CDR1 and CDR2: MNHEY, SMNVEV (reference sequence). The CDR3 loop spans 15 amino acids.